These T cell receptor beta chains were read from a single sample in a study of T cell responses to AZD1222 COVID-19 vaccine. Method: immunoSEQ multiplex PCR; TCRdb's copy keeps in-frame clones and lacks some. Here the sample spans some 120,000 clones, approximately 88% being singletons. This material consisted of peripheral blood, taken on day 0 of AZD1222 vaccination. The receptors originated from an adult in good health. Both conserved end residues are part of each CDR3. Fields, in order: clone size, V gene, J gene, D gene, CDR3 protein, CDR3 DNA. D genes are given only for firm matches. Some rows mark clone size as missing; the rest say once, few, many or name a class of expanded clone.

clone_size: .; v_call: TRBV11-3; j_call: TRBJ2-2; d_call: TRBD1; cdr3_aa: CASSSRGGSYGELFF; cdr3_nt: TGTGCCAGCAGCTCTAGAGGGGGCAGTTATGGGGAGCTGTTTTTT
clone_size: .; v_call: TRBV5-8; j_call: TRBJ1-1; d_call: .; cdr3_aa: CASSLHTTNTEAFF; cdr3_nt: TGTGCCAGCAGCTTGCATACTACGAACACTGAAGCTTTCTTT
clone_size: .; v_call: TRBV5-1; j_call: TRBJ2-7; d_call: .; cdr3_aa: CASSLKGNEQYF; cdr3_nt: TGCGCCAGCAGCTTGAAGGGAAACGAGCAGTACTTC
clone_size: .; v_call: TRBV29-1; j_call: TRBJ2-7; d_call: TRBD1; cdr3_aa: CSVASDRYEQYF; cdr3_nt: TGCAGCGTTGCATCGGACAGGTACGAGCAGTACTTC
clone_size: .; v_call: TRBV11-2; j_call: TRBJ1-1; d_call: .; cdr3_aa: CASSFLREGTEAFF; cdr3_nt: TGTGCCAGCAGCTTCCTCCGGGAGGGCACTGAAGCTTTCTTT
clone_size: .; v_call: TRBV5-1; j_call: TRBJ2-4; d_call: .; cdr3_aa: CASSLGQLNIQYF; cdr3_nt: TGCGCCAGCAGCTTGGGACAGCTAAACATTCAGTACTTC
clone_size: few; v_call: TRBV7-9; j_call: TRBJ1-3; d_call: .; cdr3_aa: CASSPRDGEGNTIYF; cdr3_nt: TGTGCCAGCAGCCCCCGGGACGGTGAGGGAAACACCATATATTTT
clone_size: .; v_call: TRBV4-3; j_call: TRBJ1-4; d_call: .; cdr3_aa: CASSQVTEGEKLFF; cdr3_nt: TGCGCCAGCAGCCAAGTTACTGAGGGTGAAAAACTGTTTTTT
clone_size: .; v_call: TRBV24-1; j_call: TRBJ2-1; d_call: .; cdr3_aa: CATSGGQGYNEQFF; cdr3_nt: TGTGCCACCAGTGGGGGGCAGGGCTACAATGAGCAGTTCTTC
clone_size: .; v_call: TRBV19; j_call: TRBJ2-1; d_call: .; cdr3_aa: CASSKGTSYNEQFF; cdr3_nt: TGTGCCAGTAGTAAGGGCACCTCCTACAATGAGCAGTTCTTC
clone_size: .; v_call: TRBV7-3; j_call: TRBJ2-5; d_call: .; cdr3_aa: CASSRSGQETQYF; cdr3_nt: TGTGCCAGCAGCCGGAGTGGTCAAGAGACCCAGTACTTC
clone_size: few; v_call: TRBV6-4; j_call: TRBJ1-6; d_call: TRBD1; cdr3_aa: CASSDSTGGNSPLHF; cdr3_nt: TGTGCCAGCAGTGACTCGACAGGGGGAAATTCACCCCTCCACTTT
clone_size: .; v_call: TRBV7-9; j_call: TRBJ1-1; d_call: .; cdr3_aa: CASSSGRGTEAFF; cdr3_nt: TGTGCCAGCAGCTCCGGGAGGGGCACTGAAGCTTTCTTT
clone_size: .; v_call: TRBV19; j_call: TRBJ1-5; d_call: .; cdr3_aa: CASSIRSGVRQPQHF; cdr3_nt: TGTGCCAGTAGTATAAGATCAGGGGTCAGACAGCCCCAGCATTTT
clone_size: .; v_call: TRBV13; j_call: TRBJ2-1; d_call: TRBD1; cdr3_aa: CASRPGTGWDNEQFF; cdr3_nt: TGTGCCAGCAGACCCGGGACAGGCTGGGACAATGAGCAGTTCTTC
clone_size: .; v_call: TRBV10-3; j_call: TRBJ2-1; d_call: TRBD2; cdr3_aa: CAISETSGSFRNEQFF; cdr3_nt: TGTGCCATCAGTGAGACTAGCGGGAGTTTTAGAAATGAGCAGTTCTTC
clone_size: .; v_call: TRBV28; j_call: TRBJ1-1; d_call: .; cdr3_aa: CASSLGGVTEAFF; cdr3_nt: TGTGCCAGCAGTTTAGGGGGGGTCACTGAAGCTTTCTTT